This is a list of T cell receptor beta chains from one sample in a study of CD8+ T cells in alopecia areata. Produced via immunoSEQ multiplex PCR; TCRdb's table is partial and in-frame only. Of 95,000 to 150,000 clones detected, more than 45% appear once; the ten largest clones hold 0.46%. The sample consisted of CD4+ T cells sorted from blood, taken at week 4, from a patient treated with tofacitinib. The receptor source for this set is a human donor with alopecia areata. Both conserved end residues are part of each CDR3. A D gene is named only where the DNA matches it firmly. Expanded clones get a size class; other rows say once, few or many, or leave the size out.

j_call clone_size v_call d_call cdr3_aa cdr3_nt
TRBJ2-5 few TRBV30 TRBD2 CAWSALRLAGSQETQYF TGTGCCTGGAGTGCCCTGAGACTAGCGGGGAGCCAAGAGACCCAGTACTTC
TRBJ2-1 - TRBV10-3 - CAISDPREQFF TGTGCCATCAGTGATCCCCGCGAGCAGTTCTTC
TRBJ1-6 few TRBV7-9 - CASSLSQGVSPLHF TGTGCCAGCAGCTTAAGTCAGGGCGTCTCACCCCTCCACTTT
TRBJ2-5 once TRBV2 - CASSVGRETQYF TGTGCCAGCAGTGTAGGGAGGGAGACCCAGTACTTC
TRBJ1-1 - TRBV25-1 - CASRGNRDLNTEAFF TGTGCCAGCAGGGGGAACAGGGACTTGAACACTGAAGCTTTCTTT
TRBJ2-4 - TRBV5-1 TRBD2 CASSSGLAGAKNIQYF TGCGCCAGCAGCAGTGGACTAGCGGGGGCCAAAAACATTCAGTACTTC
TRBJ2-7 - TRBV15 - CATRIPGNSYEQYF TGTGCCACGAGAATCCCAGGGAACAGCTACGAGCAGTACTTC
TRBJ1-2 few TRBV29-1 TRBD1 CSVIGGHYGYTF TGCAGCGTCATAGGGGGCCACTATGGCTACACCTTC
TRBJ2-7 - TRBV27 - CASSRQALSSYEQYF TGTGCCAGCAGCAGACAGGCCTTGAGCTCCTACGAGCAGTACTTC
TRBJ2-5 once TRBV10-3 TRBD2 CAISNLAVGETQYF TGTGCCATCAGTAACCTAGCGGTAGGAGAGACCCAGTACTTC
TRBJ1-1 once TRBV29-1 - CSGGTANTEAFF TGCAGCGGGGGGACCGCAAACACTGAAGCTTTCTTT
TRBJ1-2 few TRBV30 - CAWSEGGSYGYTF TGTGCCTGGAGTGAGGGCGGATCCTATGGCTACACCTTC
TRBJ2-1 - TRBV29-1 TRBD1 CSVGRGFEYNEQFF TGCAGCGTCGGCAGGGGGTTTGAGTACAATGAGCAGTTCTTC
TRBJ1-1 few TRBV2 TRBD1 CASSRSGTELEAFF TGTGCCAGCAGTCGAAGCGGGACAGAACTTGAAGCTTTCTTT
TRBJ2-1 - TRBV2 - CASTRSSYNEQFF TGTGCCAGCACCCGAAGCTCCTACAATGAGCAGTTCTTC
TRBJ1-1 - TRBV30 - CACQPQARDPEAFF TGTGCCTGCCAACCACAGGCACGGGACCCTGAAGCTTTCTTT
TRBJ2-7 - TRBV25-1 - CASSELWGEQYF TGTGCCAGCAGTGAACTTTGGGGCGAGCAGTACTTC
TRBJ1-2 few TRBV25-1 - CASSEWVGQDGYTF TGTGCCAGCAGTGAATGGGTGGGCCAGGATGGCTACACCTTC
TRBJ2-5 - TRBV20-1 - CSARRGETQYF TGCAGTGCTAGACGGGGGGAGACCCAGTACTTC
TRBJ2-1 - TRBV27 - CASSLSVRRGFNGPGDNEQFF TGTGCCAGCAGTTTATCGGTGCGGAGGGGATTCAACGGTCCAGGAGACAATGAGCAGTTCTTC
TRBJ2-2 - TRBV7-8 - CASSTLQGVGELFF TGTGCCAGCAGCACCTTACAGGGAGTCGGGGAGCTGTTTTTT
TRBJ2-3 few TRBV5-1 - CASHGGAVPSDTQYF TGCGCCAGCCATGGGGGGGCAGTCCCATCAGATACGCAGTATTTT
TRBJ1-2 - TRBV30 - CAWSVAAYGYTF TGTGCCTGGAGTGTAGCCGCCTATGGCTACACCTTC
TRBJ2-7 - TRBV13 TRBD2 CASSTSSGGYEQYF TGTGCCAGCAGCACCTCTAGCGGGGGATACGAGCAGTACTTC
TRBJ1-1 - TRBV2 TRBD1 CASSVTGANTEAFF TGTGCCAGCAGTGTGACAGGGGCGAACACTGAAGCTTTCTTT
TRBJ1-5 few TRBV29-1 TRBD1 CSCATGVGGQPQHF TGCAGCTGTGCGACAGGGGTAGGGGGTCAGCCCCAGCATTTT
TRBJ1-1 - TRBV25-1 TRBD1 CASKGQTTEAFF TGTGCCAGCAAGGGACAGACCACTGAAGCTTTCTTT
TRBJ1-4 few TRBV2 TRBD1 CASTRDRNEKLFF TGTGCCAGCACTAGGGACAGAAATGAAAAACTGTTTTTT
TRBJ1-2 - TRBV5-1 - CASSSNPGRPMLVYGYTF TGCGCCAGCAGCTCGAACCCGGGACGCCCGATGTTGGTCTATGGCTACACCTTC
TRBJ2-1 - TRBV30 TRBD2 CAFRTSGRGISYNEQFF TGTGCCTTTCGGACTAGCGGGAGGGGCATCTCCTACAATGAGCAGTTCTTC
TRBJ1-2 - TRBV13 - CASSRTENGYTF TGTGCCAGCAGCCGTACGGAGAATGGCTACACCTTC
TRBJ1-4 once TRBV2 - CASSPDRPNEKLFF TGTGCCAGCAGTCCCGACAGACCTAATGAAAAACTGTTTTTT
TRBJ1-2 - TRBV5-4 TRBD1 CASSPRDRPNYGYTF TGTGCCAGCAGCCCCCGGGACAGGCCTAACTATGGCTACACCTTC
TRBJ1-2 - TRBV7-9 - CASSRGSNYGYTF TGTGCCAGCAGCCGCGGGTCAAACTATGGCTACACCTTC
TRBJ1-2 - TRBV25-1 - CASSVGGLGYTF TGTGCCAGCAGTGTAGGGGGGCTCGGCTACACCTTC
TRBJ1-5 - TRBV12-1 - CASSFSQGNQPQHF TGTGCCAGCAGCTTCTCACAGGGGAATCAGCCCCAGCATTTT
TRBJ1-1 - TRBV29-1 - CSVEETGAGTEAFF TGCAGCGTTGAAGAAACCGGGGCGGGGACTGAAGCTTTCTTT
TRBJ1-2 few TRBV30 TRBD1 CAWAPGQGGYTF TGTGCCTGGGCCCCGGGACAGGGCGGCTACACCTTC
TRBJ2-7 many TRBV18 - CASAEGGEREQYF TGTGCCAGCGCCGAAGGGGGGGAACGCGAGCAGTACTTC
TRBJ1-2 - TRBV9 - CASSDQGRGANYGYTF TGTGCCAGCAGCGACCAGGGGAGGGGAGCTAACTATGGCTACACCTTC
TRBJ2-7 few TRBV7-2 - CASQAGLSKKQYF TGTGCCAGCCAGGCGGGGCTTTCTAAGAAGCAGTACTTC
TRBJ2-7 - TRBV29-1 TRBD2 CSVGTSGSYEQYF TGCAGCGTTGGGACTAGCGGGAGCTACGAGCAGTACTTC
TRBJ2-3 - TRBV7-2 - CASSPPHTLTDTQYF TGTGCCAGCAGCCCACCCCACACCCTAACAGATACGCAGTATTTT
TRBJ2-1 - TRBV30 - CAWSASYNEQFF TGTGCCTGGAGCGCGTCCTACAATGAGCAGTTCTTC
TRBJ2-2 few TRBV5-1 - CASKVGGNTGELFF TGCGCCAGCAAGGTCGGGGGAAACACCGGGGAGCTGTTTTTT
TRBJ2-1 once TRBV30 TRBD1 CAWSTTGTGPSNEQFF TGTGCCTGGAGTACCACCGGGACAGGACCATCCAATGAGCAGTTCTTC
TRBJ2-5 - TRBV4-2 - CASSQGPTKETQYF TGTGCCAGCAGCCAGGGACCAACAAAAGAGACCCAGTACTTC
TRBJ2-1 few TRBV30 TRBD2 CAWSDGLAERMGQFF TGTGCCTGGAGTGACGGACTAGCGGAAAGGATGGGGCAGTTCTTC